Reported below is one T cell receptor beta chain. This entry comes from a study of blood T cell repertoires in COVID-19. For the study at large: Sources were T cells, B-cell-depleted T cells, or PBMCs; the material itself was cDNA or gDNA.

Allocation to cohorts depended on clinical history reported by the participants. In the 2 weeks before study entry, exposed participants met a COVID-19 case, which was PCR-confirmed or clinician-diagnosed. The assay was immunoSEQ multiplex PCR, and TCRdb's table has in-frame clones only and misses some. The sample lists fewer than 350,000 clones, roughly 85% occurring once. Material for sequencing was PBMCs or T cells enriched from blood (not recorded which). The clonotype was recovered from a woman aged 30 to 39 who had been exposed to COVID-19.

CDR3 amino acids: CASSPSSGSYEQYF. For the CDR3, the DNA is TGCGCCAGCAGCCCCTCGTCGGGCTCCTACGAGCAGTACTTC. This rearrangement joins TRBV4-1 to TRBJ2-7, with no clear D. Germline CDR1 is MGHRA and CDR2 is YSYEKL. This CDR3 contains 14 residues. V was cut by 4 bases and J by 0 bases, with 10 bases left in between.